A selection of T cell receptor beta chains follows, all from one sample in a study of siplizumab effects on memory and regulatory T cells. Produced via immunoSEQ multiplex PCR; TCRdb's table is partial and in-frame only. The sample contains roughly 5,900 clones, around three fifths of which appear only once. The material sequenced was effector memory CD8+ T cells sorted from blood. Source of these receptors: a human donor in good health. Each CDR3 is given without its conserved first and last residue.

>TRBV7-9
ASSEGGGENIQY
>TRBV5-6
ASSLGGQVYYEQY
>TRBV6-6
ASRQEAWAGANVLT
>TRBV7-9
ASSLSGQGAVGETQY
>TRBV15
ATSTRGDGYTEAF
>TRBV10-3
AISESGGGPFQRSLH
>TRBV6-4
ASSERGATDTQY
>TRBV27
ASSPPSNEQY
>TRBV6-5
ASSYSPESSYEQY
>TRBV6-4
ASSDQTANEQF
>TRBV7-9
ASSYGTSTDTQY
>TRBV19
ASSFPGGTYNEQF
>TRBV2
ASSLTGGYTEAF
>TRBV6-5
ASSYEGQYNEQF
>TRBV4-2
ASSQDTELSEQF
>TRBV30
AWRGDDYGYT
>TRBV7-2
ASSLALGLDYEQY
>TRBV15
ATSTGRGPTDTQY
>TRBV28
ASSSGVYNEQF
>TRBV7-9
ALGPGSHEAF